These 19 T cell receptor beta chains originate from one sample sequenced in a study of T-cell reconstitution after alpha-beta-depleted transplantation in children. Unique molecular identifiers tagged the TCRbeta library. TCRdb processed the PCR reads anew with MiXCR; each CDR3 protein has one entry. The table has about 610,000 distinct CDR3 sequences, roughly a tenth seen once. The sample here was PBMCs from the stem cell graft donor, taken from the stem cell graft. The receptors were gathered from a human donor who donated a stem cell graft to a child with acute myeloid leukemia.

This clonotype has only a few counts. The V gene is TRBV28, the J gene TRBJ1-5; 7 bases fit TRBD1. J gave up 5 bases and V 9 bases, and 7 bases lay outside the gene matches. Germline lookup yields CDR1 MDHEN and CDR2 SYDVKM. The CDR3 is 13 amino acids. The CDR3 coding sequence is TGTGCCAGTAAACAGGGGACGGATCAGCCCCAGCATTTT. Translating gives CASKQGTDQPQHF.

This clonotype has only a few counts. The chain employs TRBV29-1 and TRBJ1-2, with D unresolved. CDR1 and CDR2 (germline): SQVTM, ANQGSEA. V was pared by 2 bases and J by 4 bases, with 5 bases between. CDR3 size: 11 residues. The chain's CDR3 is CSVELGYGYTF. As DNA, the CDR3 is TGCAGCGTTGAACTGGGCTATGGCTACACCTTC.

The chain recombines TRBV7-8 with TRBJ2-7; D perhaps matches TRBD2 (5 bases). V was trimmed by 1 base and J by 6 bases, leaving 10 bases between them. The germline V gene has CDR1 SGHVS and CDR2 FQNEAQ. The CDR3 extends over 13 amino acids. CDR3 protein: CASSLGGQPEQYF. CDR3 nucleotide sequence: TGTGCCAGCAGCTTAGGAGGGCAGCCCGAGCAGTACTTC.

The CDR3 sequence is CASSLGTHDTDTQYF. The CDR3 DNA reads TGTGCCAGCAGCTTAGGGACACACGACACAGATACGCAGTATTTT. The chain uses TRBV7-9 and TRBJ2-3, with D perhaps TRBD1 (5 bases). Between the trimmed V and J ends, which lost 1 base and 2 bases, there was a span of 10 bases. This CDR3 has 15 amino acids. CDR1 is SEHNR and CDR2 is FQNEAQ in the germline V gene (reference sequence).

The chain employs TRBV4-3 and TRBJ1-5, with unresolved D. The germline V gene has CDR1 LGHNA and CDR2 YSLEER. V lost 0 bases, J lost 1 base, and 10 bases lay in between. This CDR3 is built from 16 residues. The CDR3 here is CASSQEIGRSNQPQHF. Written as DNA, the CDR3 is TGCGCCAGCAGCCAAGAGATCGGGAGGAGCAATCAGCCCCAGCATTTT.

This clonotype showed up many times. The chain employs TRBV20-1 and TRBJ2-1; 8 positions agree with TRBD2. J was trimmed by 3 bases and V by 1 base; bases with no gene match: 2. The CDR3 totals 14 residues. CDR1 and CDR2 from the germline V gene are DFQATT and SNEGSKA (reference sequence). The CDR3, as DNA: TGCAGTGCTAGAGGGCTAGCGGGCTACAATGAGCAGTTCTTC. This gives the protein CSARGLAGYNEQFF.

This clonotype came up many times. This sequence joins TRBV6-1 and TRBJ2-5, with D possibly TRBD2 on 5 matching bases. The CDR3 is 16 amino acids. In germline, CDR1 is MNHNS, CDR2 SASEGT. V shed 7 bases and J shed 4 bases, with 22 bases lying between them. CDR3 protein: CASTPRENRRGETQYF. DNA for the CDR3: TGTGCCAGCACCCCTCGAGAGAACCGCCGGGGAGAGACCCAGTACTTC.

The chain couples TRBV5-4 to TRBJ2-7; 7 bases line up with TRBD2. V gave up 4 bases and J gave up 3 bases; unmatched junction bases: 10. CDR1 SGHNT and CDR2 YYREEE come from the germline V gene (reference sequence). This CDR3 spans 15 amino acids. The CDR3 loop is CASSPGGLADYEQYF. The CDR3 nucleotides are TGTGCCAGCAGCCCCGGTGGGCTAGCGGACTACGAGCAGTACTTC.

This clonotype was recorded a few times. The chain combines TRBV18 with TRBJ2-5; 8 bases line up with TRBD1. The CDR3 contains 15 residues. The V gene's germline CDR1 is KGHSH and CDR2 LQKENI. V was clipped by 2 bases and J by 4 bases; unmatched bases: 6. The CDR3 sequence is CASSPVSGGGETQYF. The CDR3 DNA is TGTGCCAGCTCACCAGTGTCAGGGGGCGGAGAGACCCAGTACTTC.

The chain is built from TRBV20-1 and TRBJ2-7; maybe TRBD2 (5 bases). The V and J ends lost 7 bases and 2 bases respectively, with 12 bases between them. Germline assignment: CDR1 DFQATT and CDR2 SNEGSKA (reference sequence). CDR3 length: 12 residues. The CDR3 region is CSGALGAYEQYF. The CDR3 bases are TGCAGTGGGGCTCTGGGAGCCTACGAGCAGTACTTC.

The CDR3 nucleotides read TGTGCCTTTAAACGCTGGGGGGATCAGCCCCAGCATTTT. Residues: CAFKRWGDQPQHF. The chain is built from TRBV30 and TRBJ1-5; D is perhaps TRBD1 (5 bases). The CDR3 spans 13 residues. Trimming left V 7 bases short and J 5 bases short, with 15 bases between. The germline CDR1 and CDR2 sequences are GTSNPN and SVGIG (reference sequence). Full variable domain (rest looked up from reference TRBV30 and TRBJ1-5): SQTIHQWPATLVQPVGSPLSLECTVEGTSNPNLYWYRQAAGRGLQLLFYSVGIGQISSEVPQNLSASRPQDRQFILSSKKLLLSDSGFYLCAFKRWGDQPQHFGDGTRLSIL.

This clonotype came up a few times. The chain employs TRBV24-1 and TRBJ2-5; 10 nucleotides align to TRBD1. This CDR3 contains 13 residues. V was clipped by 7 bases and J by 3 bases; unmatched bases: 1. Germline V gives CDR1 KGHDR, CDR2 SFDVKD. The CDR3 DNA is TGTGCCACCAGAGGGACAGGGGAAGAGACCCAGTACTTC. It specifies CATRGTGEETQYF.

This clonotype was seen once. The chain couples TRBV6-1 to TRBJ1-6; D is unresolved. CDR1 and CDR2 from the germline V gene are MNHNS and SASEGT. The CDR3 is made up of 16 amino acids. V lost 7 bases and J 9 bases, leaving 22 bases between the germline ends. The CDR3 nucleotides are TGTGCCAGCACTGCCGGTGGTGCCCTTATAACTTCACCCCTCCACTTT. It yields the protein CASTAGGALITSPLHF.

There are many counts of this clonotype. The chain combines TRBV5-6 with TRBJ1-1; TRBD1 matches 7 bases. Germline CDR1 reads SGHDT; CDR2 reads YYEEEE. The J segment lost 3 bases and the V segment lost 6 bases, leaving 8 bases of the junction unmatched. The CDR3 loop spans 14 amino acids. The CDR3 DNA follows: TGTGCCAGCACCCAGACAGGGAAATACACTGAAGCTTTCTTT. Residues: CASTQTGKYTEAFF.

This clonotype appeared many times. CDR3 sequence: CSARGIGRSSGELFF. Written as DNA, the CDR3 is TGCAGTGCCAGGGGGATCGGGAGGAGTAGCGGGGAGCTGTTTTTT. The J gene is TRBJ2-2, the V gene TRBV20-1, with D tentatively TRBD1 or TRBD2 (7 bases each). The V gene lost 6 bases and the J gene lost 7 bases, with 21 bases spanning the gap. The CDR3 runs to 15 residues. Germline-derived CDR1 and CDR2 are DFQATT and SNEGSKA (reference sequence).

There are many counts of this clonotype. The rearrangement joins TRBV28 to TRBJ2-7; TRBD1 matches 8 bases. V trimming: 6 bases; J trimming: 3 bases; junction bases outside the gene matches: 7. The CDR3 covers 14 residues. Looked up from germline, CDR1 is MDHEN and CDR2 is SYDVKM. CDR3 amino acids: CASRSGGTLYEQYF. The CDR3 DNA reads as TGTGCCAGCAGATCAGGGGGCACCCTCTACGAGCAGTACTTC.

The chain couples TRBV6-1 to TRBJ2-7, with D possibly being TRBD2 (6 bases). Germline lookup yields CDR1 MNHNS and CDR2 SASEGT. Between the trimmed V and J ends, which lost 7 bases and 2 bases, there was a span of 18 bases. The CDR3 totals 15 residues. The CDR3 coding sequence is TGTGCCAGCACCCTAAAGCGGGCCCTCACCTACGAGCAGTACTTC. Amino acids: CASTLKRALTYEQYF.

The chain couples TRBV18 to TRBJ2-6, with D uncertain. CDR1 and CDR2 from the germline V gene are KGHSH and LQKENI. With 3 bases removed from V and 1 base from J, the gap between germline ends came to 7 bases. The CDR3 has 15 amino acids. The CDR3 here is CASSPANSGANVLTF. CDR3 DNA: TGTGCCAGCTCACCGGCAAATTCTGGGGCCAACGTCCTGACTTTC.

J is TRBJ2-1 and V is TRBV11-1; D might be TRBD2 (5 bases). From germline, CDR1 is SGHAT and CDR2 FQDESV (reference sequence). This CDR3 comprises 16 residues. V lost 8 bases and J lost 4, with 21 bases in between. CDR3 sequence: CASQSPGTPGYNEQFF. DNA for the CDR3: TGTGCCAGCCAGAGCCCCGGAACGCCGGGGTACAATGAGCAGTTCTTC.